This passage covers 30 T cell receptor beta chains from one sample sequenced in a study of blood T cell repertoires in COVID-19. Sequencing was performed with immunoSEQ multiplex PCR; in TCRdb, only in-frame clones are kept and a portion is missing. The sample includes nearly 300,000 clones, around 88% of them seen just once. Material for sequencing was peripheral blood. The source of these receptors is a woman aged 25-40 years who had recovered from COVID-19.

The CDR3 is CAWSFTGQPQHF. Written as DNA, the CDR3 is TGTGCCTGGAGTTTTACGGGTCAGCCCCAGCATTTT. The V gene is TRBV30, the J gene TRBJ1-5; D gene uncertain. V lost 2 bases to trimming and J lost 6 bases, with 8 bases between them. Germline CDR1 GTSNPN, CDR2 SVGIG (reference sequence). CDR3 length: 12 residues.

The rearrangement uses TRBV6-2 or TRBV6-3 and TRBJ1-5; D possibly corresponds to TRBD1 (5 bases). Looked up from germline, CDR1 is MNHEY and CDR2 is SVGEGT. The CDR3 sequence is 14 residues long. Trimming pared 0 bases from V and 6 bases from J, leaving 9 bases between. CDR3 in DNA: TGTGCCAGCAGTTACTCGGGGGGAGGTCAGCCCCAGCATTTT. Translating gives CASSYSGGGQPQHF.

V usage is TRBV4-3 and J usage is TRBJ2-1; no clear D. Looked up from germline, CDR1 is LGHNA and CDR2 is YSLEER. CDR3 length: 18 residues. V was pared by 0 bases and J by 0 bases, with 15 bases between. The CDR3 sequence: CASSQDTPRLYSYNEQFF. The CDR3 DNA sequence: TGCGCCAGCAGCCAAGATACCCCCCGACTTTACTCCTACAATGAGCAGTTCTTC.

The rearrangement uses TRBV18 and TRBJ2-2, with TRBD1 as a possible D gene (7 bases). The germline V and J ends were trimmed by 3 bases and 6 bases, with 17 bases remaining between them. The CDR3 is made up of 16 amino acids. CDR1 and CDR2 (germline): KGHSH, LQKENI. DNA of the CDR3: TGTGCCAGCTCACCTTACGGCAGGGGGGAATCCGGGGAGCTGTTTTTT. It yields the protein CASSPYGRGESGELFF.

The chain employs TRBV20-1 and TRBJ2-7, with 9 nucleotides matching TRBD1. The CDR3 totals 11 residues. Per germline, CDR1 DFQATT and CDR2 SNEGSKA (reference sequence). This chain's CDR3 is CSGTGNYEQYF. CDR3 DNA: TGCAGCGGGACAGGGAACTACGAGCAGTACTTC.

J is TRBJ2-3 and V is TRBV11-2, with 8 bases lining up with TRBD2. V lost 5 bases, J lost 0 bases, and 16 bases stayed unmatched. The germline V gene encodes CDR1 SGHAT and CDR2 FQNNGV. The CDR3 consists of 19 residues. In DNA form, the CDR3 reads TGTGCCAGCAGCCCCCCCGCTGGACTAGCAGGTCCTAGCACAGATACGCAGTATTTT. Amino acids: CASSPPAGLAGPSTDTQYF.

This chain connects TRBV5-6 to TRBJ1-3, with 7 bases that match TRBD1. The length of the CDR3 is 14 residues. The J segment lost 5 bases and the V segment lost 3 bases, leaving 5 bases of the junction unmatched. From germline, CDR1 is SGHDT and CDR2 YYEEEE. DNA for the CDR3: TGTGCCAGCAGCTCACGGGGACAGCGAAACACCATATATTTT. This codes for CASSSRGQRNTIYF.

The chain joins TRBV2 to TRBJ2-3; 10 nucleotides align to TRBD2. The CDR3 sequence is 15 residues long. With 4 bases clipped from V and 5 bases from J, the junction kept 6 bases outside the gene matches. In germline, CDR1 is SNHLY, CDR2 FYNNEI. CDR3 protein: CASSALAGGGDTQYF. CDR3 in DNA: TGTGCCAGCAGTGCCTTAGCGGGGGGTGGAGATACGCAGTATTTT.

The chain carries TRBV18 and TRBJ1-1, with D possibly matching TRBD1 (6 bases). Germline values: CDR1 KGHSH, CDR2 LQKENI. The CDR3 sequence is 15 residues long. Trimming took 1 base from V and 0 from J, leaving 9 bases between them. The CDR3 DNA follows: TGTGCCAGCTCACCACAGGGGGGGATGAACACTGAAGCTTTCTTT. This translates into CASSPQGGMNTEAFF.

The chain recombines TRBV19 with TRBJ2-7; maybe TRBD2 (6 bases). The CDR3 covers 12 residues. Germline V gene data show CDR1 as LNHDA and CDR2 as SQIVND (reference sequence). Trimming took 4 bases from V and 4 from J, leaving 8 bases between them. In DNA, the CDR3 is TGTGCCAGTAGTACAGGGAGGTACGAGCAGTACTTC. Translation gives CASSTGRYEQYF.

This chain connects TRBV18 to TRBJ1-5; no clear D gene. Trimming stripped 3 bases from V and 6 bases from J, with 12 bases between. The CDR3 is made up of 14 amino acids. Germline CDR1 KGHSH, CDR2 LQKENI. CDR3 nucleotides: TGTGCCAGCTCACCCGAGTCGTTAAGTCAGCCCCAGCATTTT. This encodes CASSPESLSQPQHF.

V usage is TRBV6-5 and J usage is TRBJ1-6, with D uncertain. V shed 2 bases and J shed 7 bases, with 6 bases lying between them. This CDR3 comprises 13 residues. Germline assignment: CDR1 MNHEY and CDR2 SVGAGI. DNA for the CDR3: TGTGCCAGCAGTTACACATCGAATTCACCCCTCCACTTT. This gives the protein CASSYTSNSPLHF.

The chain links TRBV7-2 to TRBJ2-5; 10 bases are a match to TRBD1. There are 15 residues in the CDR3. Germline V gives CDR1 SGHTA, CDR2 FQGNSA. The trim removed 6 bases at V and 5 bases at J, leaving 9 bases unmatched. CDR3: CASRQTGGAWETQYF. The CDR3 bases are TGTGCCAGCAGGCAGACAGGGGGCGCTTGGGAGACCCAGTACTTC.

The chain couples TRBV6-4 to TRBJ1-4; 7 nucleotides match TRBD1. The CDR3 covers 16 residues. The V and J ends lost 3 bases and 0 bases, in that order; junction bases with no gene match: 4. Germline CDR1 MRHNA, CDR2 SNTAGT. The CDR3 DNA reads TGTGCCAGCAGTGAAAAAACAGGGGCAACTAATGAAAAACTGTTTTTT. Protein product: CASSEKTGATNEKLFF.

Regarding this clone: The same CDR3 is also encoded by other DNA sequences in this sample. V is TRBV10-3 and J is TRBJ2-1; D perhaps matches TRBD2 (6 bases). The V gene lost 4 bases and the J gene lost 8 bases, with 6 bases spanning the gap. This CDR3 comprises 11 residues. Germline-derived CDR1 and CDR2 are ENHRY and SYGVKD. The CDR3 loop is CAISAGDEQFF. DNA of the CDR3: TGTGCCATCAGTGCGGGGGATGAGCAGTTCTTC.

This sequence joins TRBV5-5 and TRBJ2-2, with D unclear. CDR3 size: 14 residues. Germline V gene data show CDR1 as SGHKS and CDR2 as YYEKEE (reference sequence). Trimming pared 1 base from V and 5 bases from J, leaving 9 bases between. The CDR3 loop reads CASSLQVETGELFF. The CDR3 region has the DNA TGTGCCAGCAGCTTGCAGGTAGAGACCGGGGAGCTGTTTTTT.

This clone occurred a few times. DNA of the CDR3: TGTGCCAGTAGTAACACCGGGACAGGGACGTACGAGCAGTACTTC. This encodes CASSNTGTGTYEQYF. The rearrangement uses TRBV19 and TRBJ2-7; 9 bases map to TRBD1. Germline V gives CDR1 LNHDA, CDR2 SQIVND (reference sequence). J gave up 4 bases and V 4 bases, and 8 bases lay outside the gene matches. CDR3 length: 15 residues. Complete variable domain (other parts from reference TRBV19 and TRBJ2-7): DGGITQSPKYLFRKEGQNVTLSCEQNLNHDAMYWYRQDPGQGLRLIYYSQIVNDFQKGDIAEGYSVSREKKESFPLTVTSAQKNPTAFYLCASSNTGTGTYEQYFGPGTRLTVT.

The rearrangement links TRBV5-6 to TRBJ1-6; 9 nucleotides align to TRBD1. The germline CDR1 and CDR2 sequences are SGHDT and YYEEEE. After removal of 1 base from V and 7 bases from J, the junction contained 3 bases not matched to a gene. The CDR3 runs to 15 residues. The CDR3 region has the DNA TGTGCCAGCAGCTTGCCGACAGGGGGAAATTCACCCCTCCACTTT. Translating it yields CASSLPTGGNSPLHF.

The rearrangement uses TRBV5-1 and TRBJ1-3, with TRBD1 as a possible D gene (5 bases). Germline V CDR1 and CDR2: SGHRS, YFSETQ. V was clipped by 2 bases and J by 0 bases, with 9 bases between them. The CDR3 is 15 residues long. CDR3 coding DNA: TGCGCCAGCAGCTTACAGGCCCACTCTGGAAACACCATATATTTT. Translating gives CASSLQAHSGNTIYF.

This chain uses TRBV7-2 with TRBJ2-2, with D perhaps matching TRBD1 (5 bases). Per the germline V gene, CDR1 is SGHTA and CDR2 is FQGNSA. Trimming removed 5 bases at V and 0 bases at J, with 13 bases between. The CDR3 is made up of 16 amino acids. The CDR3 sequence is CASSERTYANTGELFF. The CDR3 DNA reads TGTGCCAGCAGCGAGAGGACATACGCGAACACCGGGGAGCTGTTTTTT.

In this sample, this clone turned up once. The chain employs TRBV18 and TRBJ1-5, with D uncertain. The germline V and J ends were trimmed by 5 bases and 0 bases, with 8 bases remaining between them. The CDR3 spans 14 residues. Germline V CDR1 and CDR2: KGHSH, LQKENI. DNA of the CDR3: TGTGCCAGCTCAGGACTGGATAGCAATCAGCCCCAGCATTTT. It yields the protein CASSGLDSNQPQHF.

J is TRBJ1-2 and V is TRBV5-1; tentatively, D is TRBD1 (6 bases). Germline V gene data show CDR1 as SGHRS and CDR2 as YFSETQ. The CDR3 extends over 16 amino acids. The germline V and J ends were trimmed by 4 bases and 2 bases, with 18 bases remaining between them. This CDR3 reads CASSPSGGAGNYGYTF. CDR3 in DNA: TGCGCCAGCAGCCCAAGCGGGGGGGCCGGGAACTATGGCTACACCTTC.

The rearrangement joins TRBV5-1 to TRBJ2-3; TRBD2 matches at 14 bases. V gave up 3 bases and J gave up 4 bases; unmatched junction bases: 4. This CDR3 has 16 residues. Looked up from germline, CDR1 is SGHRS and CDR2 is YFSETQ. CDR3 nucleotide sequence: TGCGCCAGCAGCTCATGGACTAGCGGGGGGTCAGATACGCAGTATTTT. The encoded protein is CASSSWTSGGSDTQYF. The full variable domain, with the rest looked up from reference TRBV5-1 and TRBJ2-3, is KAGVTQTPRYLIKTRGQQVTLSCSPISGHRSVSWYQQTPGQGLQFLFEYFSETQRNKGNFPGRFSGRQFSNSRSEMNVSTLELGDSALYLCASSSWTSGGSDTQYFGPGTRLTVL.

V gene TRBV5-1 combines with J gene TRBJ2-2, with TRBD1 as a possible D gene (5 bases). Trimming cost V 4 bases and J 0 bases, with 10 bases left between them. The germline V gene has CDR1 SGHRS and CDR2 YFSETQ. The CDR3 runs to 15 residues. CDR3 sequence (DNA): TGCGCCAGCAGCCTGACAGTTCCGAACACCGGGGAGCTGTTTTTT. Translation: CASSLTVPNTGELFF.

Only a few counts were recorded for this clone. The chain joins TRBV12-3 or TRBV12-4 to TRBJ1-5; D is unclear. The CDR3 runs to 12 residues. V lost 6 bases to trimming and J lost 4 bases, with 7 bases between them. The DNA for the CDR3 is TGTGCCAGCAGGCCCGGGAATCAGCCCCAGCATTTT. Translated, it gives CASRPGNQPQHF.

The V gene is TRBV27, the J gene TRBJ2-3; D is unresolved. CDR3 size: 12 residues. Between the trimmed V and J ends, which lost 5 bases and 0 bases, there was a span of 3 bases. Germline CDR1 reads MNHEY; CDR2 reads SMNVEV (reference sequence). The CDR3 DNA is TGTGCCAGCAGTCCGAGCACAGATACGCAGTATTTT. Translating gives CASSPSTDTQYF.

The chain employs TRBV18 and TRBJ1-2, with 9 bases that match TRBD1. Germline CDR1 KGHSH, CDR2 LQKENI. The V and J ends lost 3 bases and 11 bases, in that order; junction bases with no gene match: 13. The CDR3 has 15 amino acids. CDR3 DNA: TGTGCCAGCTCACCCTATACGGGACAGGGTACCGGGTACACCTTC. Translation: CASSPYTGQGTGYTF.

The CDR3 here is CASSPEAVSSGNTIYF. The CDR3 DNA sequence: TGTGCCAGCTCACCTGAGGCCGTTTCCTCTGGAAACACCATATATTTT. J is TRBJ1-3 and V is TRBV18; D is unclear. Germline V gives CDR1 KGHSH, CDR2 LQKENI. Trimming pared 3 bases from V and 0 bases from J, leaving 12 bases between. The CDR3 runs to 16 residues.

The chain has TRBV6-1 and TRBJ2-6, with 7 bases identical to TRBD1. Germline-derived CDR1 and CDR2 are MNHNS and SASEGT. The CDR3 is 18 residues long. Trimming removed 3 bases from V and 3 bases from J; junction bases left unmatched: 11. As DNA, the CDR3 is TGTGCCAGCAGTGATGAGCGGACAGGACGGAATGGGGCCAACGTCCTGACTTTC. Its protein is CASSDERTGRNGANVLTF.

This clone was seen only once. The chain employs TRBV6-5 and TRBJ2-5; the D gene is possibly TRBD2 (5 bases). In germline, CDR1 is MNHEY, CDR2 SVGAGI. The CDR3 sequence is 14 residues long. With 8 bases removed from V and 6 bases from J, the gap between germline ends came to 19 bases. The CDR3 nucleotides are TGTGCCAGCTTCTTCGGACTCGGGTATCAGACCCAGTACTTC. Encoded protein: CASFFGLGYQTQYF.